Reported below is one T cell receptor beta chain. Per the study methods: Amplification of reference gene primers was used by the study to estimate nucleated cell counts. The data were produced by immunoSEQ multiplex PCR, yet TCRdb's version contains in-frame clones alone and is incomplete. V, J and clone size are taken as reported in that table, and D and trimming were inferred from the DNA itself. This sample has around 140,000 clones, with about 90% found just once. These data belong to a study of blood T cell repertoires in COVID-19. Study as a whole: T cells, B-cell-depleted T cells, or PBMCs provided the cDNA or gDNA that served as material.

From germline, CDR1 is SGHAT and CDR2 FQNNGV. The CDR3 is 17 residues long. V was clipped by 5 bases and J by 0 bases; unmatched bases: 7. The sample comprised peripheral blood. The clonotype was recovered from a man aged 45 to 65 who had recovered from COVID-19. The chain carries TRBV11-2 and TRBJ1-6; 7 nucleotides line up with TRBD1. CDR3 in DNA: TGTGCCAGCAGCCAGGGACAGCTTAGCTCCTATAATTCACCCCTCCACTTT. The encoded protein is CASSQGQLSSYNSPLHF.